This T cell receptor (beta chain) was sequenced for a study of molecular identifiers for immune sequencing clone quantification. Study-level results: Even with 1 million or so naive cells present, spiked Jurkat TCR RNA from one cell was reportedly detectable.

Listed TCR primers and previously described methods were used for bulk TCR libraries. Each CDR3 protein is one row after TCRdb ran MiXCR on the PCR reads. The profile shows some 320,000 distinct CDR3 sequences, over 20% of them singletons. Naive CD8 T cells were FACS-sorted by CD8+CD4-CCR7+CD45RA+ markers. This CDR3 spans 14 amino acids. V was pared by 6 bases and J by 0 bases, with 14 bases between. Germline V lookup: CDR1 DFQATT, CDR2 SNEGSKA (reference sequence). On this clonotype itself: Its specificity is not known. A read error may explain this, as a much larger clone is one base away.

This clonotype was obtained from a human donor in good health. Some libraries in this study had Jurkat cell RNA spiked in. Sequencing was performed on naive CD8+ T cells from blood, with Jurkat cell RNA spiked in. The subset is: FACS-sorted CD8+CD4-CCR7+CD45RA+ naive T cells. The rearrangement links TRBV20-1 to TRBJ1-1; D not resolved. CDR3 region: CSADAKKLNTEAFF. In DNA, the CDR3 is TGCAGTGCAGACGCCAAGAAATTGAACACTGAAGCTTTCTTT.